The present T cell receptor beta chain was sequenced within a study of stem cell transplantation in POMP-related autoinflammatory disease. About the study: The study hypothesized thymoproteasome defects skew the TRB repertoire via impaired CD8+ selection.

Trimming pared 2 bases from V and 6 bases from J, leaving 11 bases between. The CDR3 is 13 amino acids. CDR1 KGHSH and CDR2 LQKENI come from the germline V gene. PRAID featured immunodeficiency plus autoinflammation. The assay was immunoSEQ multiplex PCR, and TCRdb's table has in-frame clones only and misses some. The profile shows about 8,600 clones, 88% of them singletons. The chain couples TRBV18 to TRBJ2-7; no definite D call. This receptor was obtained from a human patient with POMP-related autoinflammation and immune dysregulation (PRAID). The graft donor may be the source of some T cells. The sequencing here drew on CD8+ T cells from PBMCs, taken after stem cell transplantation. CDR3 sequence reads: CASSPVGLGEQYF. The DNA of the CDR3 is TGTGCCAGCTCACCAGTCGGGCTGGGCGAGCAGTACTTC.